Listed below are T cell receptor beta chains from one sample, sequenced in a study of blood T cell repertoires in COVID-19. Measured with immunoSEQ multiplex PCR; TCRdb has only the in-frame clones, and not every one. The sample holds hundreds of thousands of clones, 80% to 90% seen once. Sequencing input: peripheral blood. These receptors all come from a woman in her seventies with acute or convalescent COVID-19. Each CDR3 is given with its conserved first and last residue. The D gene is left open where the match is weak. Clone size is stated in some rows and not others, as once, few, many or a class when expanded.

TRBJ1-2 TRBV7-9 NA NA TGTGCCAGCACCCCAAGTGGAGGGCTCTTCTATGGCTACACCTTC CASTPSGGLFYGYTF
TRBJ2-1 TRBV11-2 NA NA TGTGCCAGCAGCTTTTCGAGGGCTGAGCAGTTCTTC CASSFSRAEQFF
TRBJ1-6 TRBV6-2/TRBV6-3 TRBD1 NA TGTGCCAGCAGTTACGAGACAGGGGCAAGGAACTCACCCCTCCACTTT CASSYETGARNSPLHF
TRBJ1-5 TRBV5-5 TRBD1 NA TGTGCCAGCAGCATAGTGGACAGGGGCAATCAGCCCCAGCATTTT CASSIVDRGNQPQHF
TRBJ1-2 TRBV4-2 NA few TGTGCCAGCAGCCACGCGGGAGGGGGGTCAGAGGGCTACACCTTC CASSHAGGGSEGYTF
TRBJ2-1 TRBV30 TRBD2 NA TGTGCCTGGGCCCATAGCGGGGGGGTCCACAATGAGCAGTTCTTC CAWAHSGGVHNEQFF
TRBJ2-3 TRBV10-1 TRBD2 few TGCGCCAGCAGTGAGGGAAGACTAGCGGGGGCGAGCACAGATACGCAGTATTTT CASSEGRLAGASTDTQYF
TRBJ1-1 TRBV7-8 NA NA TGTGCCAGCAGCCAAACGACAGTTACTGAAGCTTTCTTT CASSQTTVTEAFF
TRBJ1-2 TRBV28 TRBD1 NA TGTGCCAGCAGTTTGCCCCTGGGGACAGGGACCCAATATGGCTACACCTTC CASSLPLGTGTQYGYTF
TRBJ1-1 TRBV6-5 TRBD1 NA TGTGCCAGCATCCCGACAGGGTCCGCAGAGACTGAAGCTTTCTTT CASIPTGSAETEAFF
TRBJ1-1 TRBV10-3 NA few TGTGCCATCAGTGAGCCCTACAGGGATAGAGGTTTCTTT CAISEPYRDRGFF
TRBJ2-7 TRBV12-3/TRBV12-4 NA NA TGTGCCAGCAGTTTAAGCCAGGGATACGAGCAGTACTTC CASSLSQGYEQYF
TRBJ1-2 TRBV4-3 NA once TGCGCCAGCAGCCCGGCTCGGGTTGACGGCTATGGCTACACCTTC CASSPARVDGYGYTF
TRBJ2-2 TRBV18 TRBD1 few TGTGCCAGCTCACTCGGGACAGGTTTCTCCGGGGAGCTGTTTTTT CASSLGTGFSGELFF
TRBJ1-5 TRBV19 TRBD1 NA TGTGCCAGTAGTATAGAGGGAAGGGACAGGGGGCGCAAACAGCCCCAGCATTTT CASSIEGRDRGRKQPQHF
TRBJ2-1 TRBV4-3 NA NA TGCGCCAGCAGCCAAGAAGCGGTTAGCTCCTACAATGAGCAGTTCTTC CASSQEAVSSYNEQFF
TRBJ2-1 TRBV9 TRBD2 NA TGTGCCAGCAGCGCTAGCGGGTACTCCTACAATGAGCAGTTCTTC CASSASGYSYNEQFF
TRBJ1-3 TRBV3-1/TRBV3-2 TRBD1 NA TGTGCCAGCAGCCCCCAGACAGGGTCTGGAAACACCATATATTTT CASSPQTGSGNTIYF
TRBJ1-4 TRBV5-5 NA NA TGTGCCAGCAGCCACCGGGGGATAACTAATGAAAAACTGTTTTTT CASSHRGITNEKLFF
TRBJ2-7 TRBV5-1 TRBD1 NA TGCGCCAGCAGCCCTATGAGGACAGGGGACGAGCAGTACTTC CASSPMRTGDEQYF
TRBJ2-1 TRBV5-1 TRBD2 NA TGCGCCAGCAGCTTGGAGGGGACTAGGAAAGGGGAGCAGTTCTTC CASSLEGTRKGEQFF
TRBJ2-4 TRBV9 NA NA TGTGCCAGCAGCTCAGGGGTGTCGGGGAACATTCAGTACTTC CASSSGVSGNIQYF
TRBJ1-2 TRBV6-5 TRBD1 once TGTGCCAGCAGGGGATCAGGGGGAACTAACTATGGCTACACCTTC CASRGSGGTNYGYTF
TRBJ1-6 TRBV6-5 NA NA TGTGCCAGCAGTTACGTGGGGGCGAGGTCACCCCTCCACTTT CASSYVGARSPLHF
TRBJ1-2 TRBV19 NA NA TGTGCCAGTAGTCCCCGGCGACGGACGGACTACTATGGCTACACCTTC CASSPRRRTDYYGYTF
TRBJ2-7 TRBV4-1 NA NA TGCGCCAGCAGCCAAGCCGCCCAGATCAGCTCCTACGAGCAGTACTTC CASSQAAQISSYEQYF
TRBJ1-3 TRBV19 NA NA TGTGCCAGTAGTCAGGGGCACTCTGGAAACACCATATATTTT CASSQGHSGNTIYF
TRBJ1-1 TRBV6-5 NA many TGTGCCAGCAGTTACTCGACACAGGGCTCTGAAGCTTTCTTT CASSYSTQGSEAFF
TRBJ2-5 TRBV2 TRBD2 few TGTGCCAGCAGGTTTGGGGCTAGCGGGAACCAAGAGACCCAGTACTTC CASRFGASGNQETQYF
TRBJ1-3 TRBV6-1 NA NA TGTGCCAGCAGTGAGGACATCCGAAGAGGAAACACCATATATTTT CASSEDIRRGNTIYF
TRBJ2-5 TRBV6-5 NA NA TGTGCCAGCAGAAAGGGGCCCGGGGAGACCCAGTACTTC CASRKGPGETQYF
TRBJ1-5 TRBV3-1/TRBV3-2 NA NA TGTGCCAGCAGCCAAGATCTGCGGCAGCCCCAGCATTTT CASSQDLRQPQHF
TRBJ2-3 TRBV4-3 TRBD2 NA TGCGCCAGCAGCCTGGAGCGGGGGGGGCTCACAAATACGCAGTATTTT CASSLERGGLTNTQYF
TRBJ1-1 TRBV6-5 NA NA TGTGCCAGCAGCGATGATTGGGGAGCTGAAGCTTTCTTT CASSDDWGAEAFF
TRBJ1-4 TRBV6-6 TRBD1 NA TGTGCCAGCCATCCGGGACAGCAGAATGAAAAACTGTTTTTT CASHPGQQNEKLFF
TRBJ2-1 TRBV5-1 TRBD2 NA TGCGCCAGCAGCGCCCGGACTAGCGGGTACAATGAGCAGTTCTTC CASSARTSGYNEQFF
TRBJ1-2 TRBV19 NA NA TGTGCCAGTAGTATAGATCCGGCCAGGGCAATGCATGGCTACACCTTC CASSIDPARAMHGYTF
TRBJ2-1 TRBV7-8 NA NA TGTGCCAGCACAGGGGGGCCCGGCAATGAGCAGTTCTTC CASTGGPGNEQFF
TRBJ1-3 TRBV11-2 NA NA TGTGCCAGCAGCTTAAGTTTAGGACAGACTGGAAACACCATATATTTT CASSLSLGQTGNTIYF
TRBJ1-1 TRBV19 NA NA TGTGCCACCCGAGGGGGGGCACTAGTCCCTGAAGCTTTCTTT CATRGGALVPEAFF
TRBJ1-4 TRBV7-2 NA NA TGTGCCAGCAGCTTAGACCCGGGGAGTGAAAAACTGTTTTTT CASSLDPGSEKLFF
TRBJ2-7 TRBV5-1 TRBD2 NA TGCGCCAGCAGCTTAGGGCTAGCGGGGGAGCGAAATAGGGAGGAGCAGTACTTC CASSLGLAGERNREEQYF
TRBJ1-2 TRBV11-2 NA NA TGTGCCAGCAGCTGGACAGATGATGGGGGCTACACCTTC CASSWTDDGGYTF
TRBJ2-2 TRBV5-6 NA NA TGTGCCAGCAGCTTCAGCCCAGGGAACACCGGGGAGCTGTTTTTT CASSFSPGNTGELFF
TRBJ2-7 TRBV5-4 NA NA TGTGCCAGCAGCTTTTGGGCAGGCTACGAGCAGTACTTC CASSFWAGYEQYF
TRBJ1-3 TRBV4-1 NA NA TGCGCCAGCAGCTATGCGGGACGGAACTCTGGAAACACCATATATTTT CASSYAGRNSGNTIYF
TRBJ1-1 TRBV7-2 NA NA TGTGCCAGCAGGCCTCAGGGGATCACTGAAGCTTTCTTT CASRPQGITEAFF
TRBJ1-1 TRBV12-3/TRBV12-4 NA once TGTGCCAGCAGTACGGACAGCTACACTGAAGCTTTCTTT CASSTDSYTEAFF
TRBJ1-2 TRBV30 NA NA TGTGCCTGGAATGCCGGTTCTTCTGGCTACACCTTC CAWNAGSSGYTF